Reported below is one TCR beta chain. The data were obtained in a study of blood T cells in healthy people across ages. Combining a sample-barcoded 5' primer with a J-beta primer mix, a second PCR ran for about 7 to 11 cycles. In TCRdb, the 5' RACE reads were re-called with MiXCR into one record per CDR3 protein. Of roughly 1,000,000 distinct CDR3 sequences in the sample, under 30% are singletons; the top ten hold 0.75%. The CDR3 covers 16 residues. Germline lookup yields CDR1 DFQATT and CDR2 SNEGSKA (reference sequence). This sample was also put to use in a study of T cells of mothers and their children.

This receptor was identified in a girl aged 2 to 10 in good health. The chain employs TRBV20-1 and TRBJ2-5; 10 bases agree with TRBD2. With the DNA end fitting TRBJ2-7 better, the J assignment may be wrong. The sequencing input was blood. The CDR3 sequence: CSARPLLAGFSYEQYF. The CDR3 coding sequence is TGCAGTGCTAGGCCGTTACTAGCGGGGTTCTCCTACGAGCAGTACTTC.